Listed here are 11 T cell receptor beta chains from one sample, sequenced in a study of cytomegalovirus exposure and HLA in healthy donors (dated by TCRdb to the late 2010s). The library came from the immunoSEQ multiplex PCR assay. For the multiplex PCR, a mixture combining 60 forward primers for TCR Vbeta segments and 13 reverse primers for TCR Jbeta segments was used. TCRdb mirrors the immuneACCESS table, restricted to in-frame sequences. Some clones are absent from its copies; in checked studies, under half trace to an unresolved V gene, and the reason for the others is unknown. In this sample the table shows around 130,000 clones, 85% of which occur a single time. The top ten hold roughly 6.7% of the sample. The sequencing sample was made of PBMCs. The receptors come from a woman aged 25-40 years in good health and CMV-seropositive.

This clone was found a few times. The gene calls are TRBV2 and TRBJ2-7; TRBD2 matches at 11 bases. CDR3 length: 14 residues. Unmatched junction bases numbered 9, after V lost 10 bases and J lost 4 bases. CDR1 SNHLY and CDR2 FYNNEI come from the germline V gene. CDR3 protein: CANLGLADQYEQYF. For the CDR3, the DNA is TGTGCCAATCTGGGACTAGCGGATCAGTACGAGCAGTACTTC.

As for this clone: A read error may produce the germline difference seen at one junction end. The chain uses TRBV7-9 and TRBJ2-7, with a possible D match to TRBD2 (6 bases). The CDR3 covers 15 residues. CDR1 and CDR2 from the germline V gene are SEHNR and FQNEAQ (reference sequence). CDR3 sequence: CSSSRPAGSNYEQYF. In nucleotides, the CDR3 is TGTTCCAGCAGCCGCCCCGCCGGGAGCAACTACGAGCAGTACTTC. Variable domain in full (rest from reference TRBV7-9 and TRBJ2-7): DTGVSQNPRHKITKRGQNVTFRCDPISEHNRLYWYRQTLGQGPEFLTYFQNEAQLEKSRLLSDRFSAERPKGSFSTLEIQRTEQGDSAMYLCSSSRPAGSNYEQYFGPGTRLTVT.

The gene calls are TRBV30 and TRBJ2-1; TRBD2 matches 8 bases. This CDR3 has 14 amino acids. CDR1 GTSNPN and CDR2 SVGIG come from the germline V gene (reference sequence). Unmatched junction bases numbered 7, after V lost 8 bases and J lost 1 base. CDR3 residues: CAAELAVSYNEQFF. In DNA form, the CDR3 reads TGTGCCGCTGAACTAGCGGTTTCCTACAATGAGCAGTTCTTC.

This chain uses TRBV25-1 with TRBJ2-2; a possible D gene is TRBD1 (5 bases). The CDR3 spans 17 residues. The ends were cut back, 2 bases at V and 3 bases at J, with 16 bases in the middle. In germline, CDR1 is MGHDK, CDR2 SYGVNS. Here the CDR3 DNA reads TGTGCCAGCAGTGAACCATTTGGGGCCTGGGACACCGGGGAGCTGTTTTTT. The encoded protein is CASSEPFGAWDTGELFF.

This chain uses TRBV15 with TRBJ2-2; weak D call: TRBD1 (5 bases). V lost 0 bases to trimming and J lost 5 bases, with 13 bases between them. CDR1 and CDR2 (germline): LNHNV, YYDKDF (reference sequence). The CDR3 is 16 residues long. The CDR3 sequence is CATSRDRSGRTGELFF. CDR3 coding DNA: TGTGCCACCAGCAGAGATCGGTCAGGGCGGACCGGGGAGCTGTTTTTT.

The chain carries TRBV9 and TRBJ2-5; 10 positions agree with TRBD2. In germline, CDR1 is SGDLS, CDR2 YYNGEE. V lost 2 bases, J lost 5 bases, and 6 bases stayed unmatched. The CDR3 has 15 residues. The CDR3 loop is CASSVGAGGPETQYF. In DNA, the CDR3 is TGTGCCAGCAGCGTCGGAGCGGGGGGGCCGGAGACCCAGTACTTC. The variable domain in full, with the rest retrieved from reference TRBV9 and TRBJ2-5, is DSGVTQTPKHLITATGQRVTLRCSPRSGDLSVYWYQQSLDQGLQFLIQYYNGEERAKGNILERFSAQQFPDLHSELNLSSLELGDSALYFCASSVGAGGPETQYFGPGTRLLVL.

The chain recombines TRBV9 with TRBJ1-3; D might be TRBD1 (6 bases). Trimming cost V 6 bases and J 7 bases, with 23 bases left between them. Per the germline V gene, CDR1 is SGDLS and CDR2 is YYNGEE. This CDR3 contains 16 residues. The CDR3 reads CASTPVGAPFGNTIYF. In DNA, the CDR3 is TGTGCCAGCACCCCCGTGGGGGCGCCTTTTGGGAACACCATATATTTT. Full variable domain (remainder filled in from reference TRBV9 and TRBJ1-3): DSGVTQTPKHLITATGQRVTLRCSPRSGDLSVYWYQQSLDQGLQFLIQYYNGEERAKGNILERFSAQQFPDLHSELNLSSLELGDSALYFCASTPVGAPFGNTIYFGEGSWLTVV.

The chain couples TRBV28 to TRBJ1-3; no clear D gene. V was trimmed by 2 bases and J by 0 bases, leaving 5 bases between them. Germline loops: CDR1 MDHEN, CDR2 SYDVKM. The CDR3 is made up of 14 amino acids. This CDR3 is CASSLGSSGNTIYF. The CDR3 DNA sequence: TGTGCCAGCAGTTTAGGGAGCTCTGGAAACACCATATATTTT.

This sequence joins TRBV21-1 and TRBJ1-2; the table calls TRBD1, which could not be checked here. TRBV21-1 represents a pseudogene. This CDR3 is 17 amino acids long. CDR3 sequence: CASTLKEPGQPRRGYTF. In DNA form, the CDR3 reads TGTGCCAGCACCCTCAAAGAACCGGGACAACCTCGGAGGGGCTACACCTTC.

As to this clone: The sample has other DNA sequences that encode this CDR3 too. This sequence joins TRBV18 and TRBJ1-1, with D possibly being TRBD1 (6 bases). Germline V gene lookup returns CDR1 KGHSH and CDR2 LQKENI. This CDR3 spans 13 amino acids. V lost 2 bases, J lost 2 bases, and 6 bases lay in between. The DNA of the CDR3 is TGTGCCAGCTCACCAGGGGGCAACACTGAAGCTTTCTTT. It translates to CASSPGGNTEAFF.

The chain is built from TRBV5-1 and TRBJ1-2; 7 nucleotides line up with TRBD1. The V and J ends lost 0 bases and 3 bases, in that order; junction bases with no gene match: 8. CDR3 length: 16 amino acids. Germline V gene data show CDR1 as SGHRS and CDR2 as YFSETQ. DNA for the CDR3: TGCGCCAGCAGCTTGGGTATCAGTGGGACAGACTATGGCTACACCTTC. It yields the protein CASSLGISGTDYGYTF.